A selection of T cell receptor beta chains follows, all from one sample in a study of blood T cell repertoires in COVID-19. The table came from immunoSEQ multiplex PCR; TCRdb's copy has only in-frame clones and leaves some out. The table includes roughly 42,000 clones, 85% to 90% detected once. Sample: peripheral blood. These receptors were collected from a young man with active or convalescent COVID-19. CDR3s include the opening cysteine and the closing phenylalanine or tryptophan. The D gene is left open where the match is weak. Clone size is shown for a subset of rows, as once, few, many or a class of expanded clone.

clone_size: once
d_call: -
j_call: TRBJ1-2
v_call: TRBV11-2
cdr3_nt: TGTGCCAGCAGCTTACGCCGACAGAACTATGGCTACACCTTC
cdr3_aa: CASSLRRQNYGYTF

clone_size: -
d_call: TRBD1
j_call: TRBJ1-2
v_call: TRBV6-5
cdr3_nt: TGTGCCAGCGCCGGGACAGGGGTAGGTGGCTACACCTTC
cdr3_aa: CASAGTGVGGYTF

clone_size: -
d_call: TRBD2
j_call: TRBJ2-5
v_call: TRBV7-8
cdr3_nt: TGTGCCAGCAGGTTGACTAGCGGGTACCAAGAGACCCAGTACTTC
cdr3_aa: CASRLTSGYQETQYF

clone_size: -
d_call: -
j_call: TRBJ2-1
v_call: TRBV5-4
cdr3_nt: TGTGCCAGCAGCTTGGACGGTAATGAGCAGTTCTTC
cdr3_aa: CASSLDGNEQFF

clone_size: -
d_call: -
j_call: TRBJ1-1
v_call: TRBV3-1/TRBV3-2
cdr3_nt: TGTGCCAGCAGCCATTGGAGGGACCTTGGCACTGAAGCTTTCTTT
cdr3_aa: CASSHWRDLGTEAFF

clone_size: -
d_call: TRBD1
j_call: TRBJ2-3
v_call: TRBV5-1
cdr3_nt: TGCGCCAGCAGCTTGGAGGGGGCCCGCACAGATACGCAGTATTTT
cdr3_aa: CASSLEGARTDTQYF

clone_size: -
d_call: TRBD2
j_call: TRBJ2-1
v_call: TRBV2
cdr3_nt: TGTGCCACCCAAGGACTAGCGGGAGTACATTATGAGCAGTTCTTC
cdr3_aa: CATQGLAGVHYEQFF

clone_size: -
d_call: -
j_call: TRBJ1-1
v_call: TRBV11-2
cdr3_nt: TGTGCCAGCAGCACCGGTTGGGGGGTTGAAGCTTTCTTT
cdr3_aa: CASSTGWGVEAFF

clone_size: -
d_call: -
j_call: TRBJ2-5
v_call: TRBV5-4
cdr3_nt: TGTGCCAGCAGCTTGGTTTCTAGCCAAGAGACCCAGTACTTC
cdr3_aa: CASSLVSSQETQYF

clone_size: -
d_call: -
j_call: TRBJ2-1
v_call: TRBV4-1
cdr3_nt: TGCGCCAGCAGCCAAGATGGGGGGACCTACAATGAGCAGTTCTTC
cdr3_aa: CASSQDGGTYNEQFF

clone_size: -
d_call: -
j_call: TRBJ2-2
v_call: TRBV9
cdr3_nt: TGTGCCAGCAGCCCCCGGACAGAAAACACCGGGGAGCTGTTTTTT
cdr3_aa: CASSPRTENTGELFF

clone_size: -
d_call: TRBD1
j_call: TRBJ1-4
v_call: TRBV5-1
cdr3_nt: TGCGCCAGCAGCTTGGCCCCGACAGGGGGCTACGAAAAACTGTTTTTT
cdr3_aa: CASSLAPTGGYEKLFF

clone_size: once
d_call: TRBD1
j_call: TRBJ2-7
v_call: TRBV5-5
cdr3_nt: TGTGCCAGCAGCTTTGGAGGACAGGGCCCCTACGAGCAGTACTTC
cdr3_aa: CASSFGGQGPYEQYF

clone_size: -
d_call: -
j_call: TRBJ2-3
v_call: TRBV27
cdr3_nt: TGTGCCAGCAGTCAATACATCTCTAGCACAGATACGCAGTATTTT
cdr3_aa: CASSQYISSTDTQYF

clone_size: once
d_call: -
j_call: TRBJ2-1
v_call: TRBV15
cdr3_nt: TGTGCCACCAGCGGCCGGGACAACGATGAGCAGTTCTTC
cdr3_aa: CATSGRDNDEQFF

clone_size: -
d_call: -
j_call: TRBJ2-1
v_call: TRBV6-5
cdr3_nt: TGTGCCAGCAGTTACTCGAGTTGGAGGGGCGGTGAGCAGTTCTTC
cdr3_aa: CASSYSSWRGGEQFF

clone_size: -
d_call: -
j_call: TRBJ1-2
v_call: TRBV5-1
cdr3_nt: TGCGCCAGCAGCTTTGCGGGGGCAATCTATGGCTACACCTTC
cdr3_aa: CASSFAGAIYGYTF

clone_size: -
d_call: TRBD1
j_call: TRBJ1-2
v_call: TRBV30
cdr3_nt: TGTGCCTGGAGTGACCAGGGGGCGTACTATGGCTACACCTTC
cdr3_aa: CAWSDQGAYYGYTF

clone_size: -
d_call: -
j_call: TRBJ1-2
v_call: TRBV19
cdr3_nt: TGTGCCAGTAGTAATACAGGAAACTATGGCTACACCTTC
cdr3_aa: CASSNTGNYGYTF

clone_size: -
d_call: -
j_call: TRBJ1-1
v_call: TRBV7-2
cdr3_nt: TGTGCCAGCAGCTTAGTAGCCAGGGTTGGCACTGAAGCTTTCTTT
cdr3_aa: CASSLVARVGTEAFF

clone_size: -
d_call: TRBD2
j_call: TRBJ2-7
v_call: TRBV5-6
cdr3_nt: TGTGCCAGCAGCTTGAGGACTAGCGGGCACTCCTACGAGCAGTACTTC
cdr3_aa: CASSLRTSGHSYEQYF

clone_size: -
d_call: TRBD2
j_call: TRBJ2-1
v_call: TRBV19
cdr3_nt: TGTGCCAGTAGTATACTCCTAGCGGGAGATAGCTACAATGAGCAGTTCTTC
cdr3_aa: CASSILLAGDSYNEQFF

clone_size: -
d_call: -
j_call: TRBJ2-5
v_call: TRBV7-8
cdr3_nt: TGTGCCAGCAGATCGCCTGGGGGGAAAGAGACCCAGTACTTC
cdr3_aa: CASRSPGGKETQYF